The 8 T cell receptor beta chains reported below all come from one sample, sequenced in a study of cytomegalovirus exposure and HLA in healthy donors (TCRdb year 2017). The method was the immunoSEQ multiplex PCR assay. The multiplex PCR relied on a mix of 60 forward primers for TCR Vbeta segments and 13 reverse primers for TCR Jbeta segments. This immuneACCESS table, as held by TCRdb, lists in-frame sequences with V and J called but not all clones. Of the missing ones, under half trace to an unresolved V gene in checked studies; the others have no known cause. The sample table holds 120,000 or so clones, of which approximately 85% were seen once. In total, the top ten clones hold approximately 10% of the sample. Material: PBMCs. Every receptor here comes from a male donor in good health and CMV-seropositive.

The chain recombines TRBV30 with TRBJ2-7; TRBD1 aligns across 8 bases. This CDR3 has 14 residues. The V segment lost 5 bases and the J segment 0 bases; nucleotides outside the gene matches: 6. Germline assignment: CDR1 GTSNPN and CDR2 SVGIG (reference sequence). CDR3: CAWDGTGISYEQYF. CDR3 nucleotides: TGTGCCTGGGATGGGACAGGCATCTCCTACGAGCAGTACTTC. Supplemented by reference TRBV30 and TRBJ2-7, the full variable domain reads SQTIHQWPATLVQPVGSPLSLECTVEGTSNPNLYWYRQAAGRGLQLLFYSVGIGQISSEVPQNLSASRPQDRQFILSSKKLLLSDSGFYLCAWDGTGISYEQYFGPGTRLTVT.

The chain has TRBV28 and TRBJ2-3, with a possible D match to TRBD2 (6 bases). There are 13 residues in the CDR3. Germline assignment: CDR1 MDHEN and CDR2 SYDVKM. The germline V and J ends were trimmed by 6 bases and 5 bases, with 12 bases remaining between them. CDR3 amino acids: CASRVTGGDTQYF. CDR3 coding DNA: TGTGCCAGCAGAGTTACCGGGGGAGATACGCAGTATTTT.

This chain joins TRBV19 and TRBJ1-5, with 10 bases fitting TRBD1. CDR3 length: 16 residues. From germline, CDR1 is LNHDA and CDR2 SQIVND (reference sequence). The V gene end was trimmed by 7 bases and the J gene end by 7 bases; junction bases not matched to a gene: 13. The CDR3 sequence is CASIPDPGQGIQPQHF. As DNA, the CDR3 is TGTGCCAGTATCCCCGATCCGGGACAGGGGATACAGCCCCAGCATTTT.

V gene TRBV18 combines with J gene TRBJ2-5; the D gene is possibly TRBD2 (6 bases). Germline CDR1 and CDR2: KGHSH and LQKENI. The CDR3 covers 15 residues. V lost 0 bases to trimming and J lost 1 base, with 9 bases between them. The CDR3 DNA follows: TGTGCCAGCTCACCACCGGACTACCTCCAAGAGACCCAGTACTTC. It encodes CASSPPDYLQETQYF.

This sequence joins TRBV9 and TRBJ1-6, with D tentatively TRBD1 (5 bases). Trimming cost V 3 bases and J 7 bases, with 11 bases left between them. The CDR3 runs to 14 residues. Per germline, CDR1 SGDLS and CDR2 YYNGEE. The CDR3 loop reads CASSAERGNSPLHF. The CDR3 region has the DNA TGTGCCAGCAGCGCGGAACGGGGGAATTCACCCCTCCACTTT. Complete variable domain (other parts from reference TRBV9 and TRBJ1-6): DSGVTQTPKHLITATGQRVTLRCSPRSGDLSVYWYQQSLDQGLQFLIQYYNGEERAKGNILERFSAQQFPDLHSELNLSSLELGDSALYFCASSAERGNSPLHFGNGTRLTVT.

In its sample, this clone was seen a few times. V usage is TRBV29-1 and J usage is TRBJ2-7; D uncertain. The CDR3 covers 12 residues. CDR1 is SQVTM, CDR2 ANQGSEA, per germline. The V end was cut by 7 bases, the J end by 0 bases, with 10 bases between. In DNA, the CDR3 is TGCAGCGCCCTCGTTAGCTCCTACGAGCAGTACTTC. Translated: CSALVSSYEQYF.

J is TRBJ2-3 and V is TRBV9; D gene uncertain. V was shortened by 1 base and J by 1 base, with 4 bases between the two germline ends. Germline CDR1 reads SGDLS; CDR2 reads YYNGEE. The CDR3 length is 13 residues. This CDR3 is CASSVSGTDTQYF. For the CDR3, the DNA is TGTGCCAGCAGCGTATCAGGCACAGATACGCAGTATTTT.

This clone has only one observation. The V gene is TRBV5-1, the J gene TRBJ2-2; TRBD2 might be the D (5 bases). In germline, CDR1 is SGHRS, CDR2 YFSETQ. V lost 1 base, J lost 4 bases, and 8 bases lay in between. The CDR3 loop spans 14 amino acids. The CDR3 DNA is TGCGCCAGCAGCTTGAGAGGGCCCACCGGGGAGCTGTTTTTT. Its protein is CASSLRGPTGELFF. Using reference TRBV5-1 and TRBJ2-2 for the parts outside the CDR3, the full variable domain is KAGVTQTPRYLIKTRGQQVTLSCSPISGHRSVSWYQQTPGQGLQFLFEYFSETQRNKGNFPGRFSGRQFSNSRSEMNVSTLELGDSALYLCASSLRGPTGELFFGEGSRLTVL.